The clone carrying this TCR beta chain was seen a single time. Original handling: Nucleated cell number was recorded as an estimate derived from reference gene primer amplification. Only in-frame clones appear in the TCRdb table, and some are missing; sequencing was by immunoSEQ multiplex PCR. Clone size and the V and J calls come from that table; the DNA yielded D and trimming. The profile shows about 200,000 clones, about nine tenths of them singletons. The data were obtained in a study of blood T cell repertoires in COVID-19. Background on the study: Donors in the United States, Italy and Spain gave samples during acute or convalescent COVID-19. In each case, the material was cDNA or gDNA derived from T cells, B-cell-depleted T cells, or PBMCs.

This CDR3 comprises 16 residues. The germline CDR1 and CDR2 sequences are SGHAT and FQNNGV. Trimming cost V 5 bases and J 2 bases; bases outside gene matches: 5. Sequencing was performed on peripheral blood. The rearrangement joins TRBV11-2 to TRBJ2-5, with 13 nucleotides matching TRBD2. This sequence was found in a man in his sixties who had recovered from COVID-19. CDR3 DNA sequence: TGTGCCAGCAGCCCTCCGACTAGCGGGGGGCAAGAGACCCAGTACTTC. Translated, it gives CASSPPTSGGQETQYF.